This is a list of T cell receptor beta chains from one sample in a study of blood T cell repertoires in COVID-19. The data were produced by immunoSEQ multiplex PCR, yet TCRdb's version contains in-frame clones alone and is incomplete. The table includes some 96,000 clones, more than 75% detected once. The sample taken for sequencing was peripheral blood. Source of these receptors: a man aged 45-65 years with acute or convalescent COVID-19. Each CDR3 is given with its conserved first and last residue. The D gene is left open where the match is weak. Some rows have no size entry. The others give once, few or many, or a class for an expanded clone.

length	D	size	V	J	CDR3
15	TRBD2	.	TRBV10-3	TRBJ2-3	CAISAGTSGSHTQYF
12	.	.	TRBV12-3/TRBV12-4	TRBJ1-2	CASSQDRHGYTF
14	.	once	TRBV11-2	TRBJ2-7	CASSLSSASYEQYF
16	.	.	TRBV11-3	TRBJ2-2	CASSPRTEPNTGELFF
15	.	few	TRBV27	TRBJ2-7	CASSPPTERYYEQYF
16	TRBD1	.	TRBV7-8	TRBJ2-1	CASSGRQGEPYNEQFF
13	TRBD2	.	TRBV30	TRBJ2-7	CAWSSQREYEQYF
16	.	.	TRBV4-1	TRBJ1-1	CASSQVVSGGDTEAFF
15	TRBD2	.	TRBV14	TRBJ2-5	CASSQDGTSGETQYF
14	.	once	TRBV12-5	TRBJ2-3	CASGLAGGTDTQYF
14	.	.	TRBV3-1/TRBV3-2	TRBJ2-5	CASSLIGGPETQYF
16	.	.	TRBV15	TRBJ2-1	CATSRVGGRRVNEQFF
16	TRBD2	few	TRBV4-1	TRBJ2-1	CASSRRTSGRTDEQFF
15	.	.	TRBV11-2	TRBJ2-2	CASSSTGVGTGELFF
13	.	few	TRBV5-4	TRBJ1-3	CASSTAVGNTIYF
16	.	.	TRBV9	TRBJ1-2	CASSVGGGSSNYGYTF
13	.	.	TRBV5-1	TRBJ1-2	CASNGVEGNGYTF
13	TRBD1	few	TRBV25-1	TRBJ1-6	CASSGQGSSPLHF
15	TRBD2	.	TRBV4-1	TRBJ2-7	CASSRPGLGPYEQYF
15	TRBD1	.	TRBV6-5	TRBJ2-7	CASRSELQGIYEQYF
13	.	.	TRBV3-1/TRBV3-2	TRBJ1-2	CASSQRGSYGYTF
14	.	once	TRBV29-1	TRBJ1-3	CSVEYREAGNTIYF
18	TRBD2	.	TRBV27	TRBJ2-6	CASAGASGRGSGANVLTF
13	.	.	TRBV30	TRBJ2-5	CAWSAWERETQYF
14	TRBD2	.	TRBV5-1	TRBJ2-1	CASSRTSRSDEQFF
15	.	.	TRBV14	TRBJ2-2	CASSQQAVNTGELFF
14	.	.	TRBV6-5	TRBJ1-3	CATQRGSSGNTIYF
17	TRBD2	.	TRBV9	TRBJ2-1	CASSVAQTSVSYNEQFF
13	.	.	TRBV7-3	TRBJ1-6	CASSLIFNSPLHF
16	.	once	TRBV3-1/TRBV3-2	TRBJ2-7	CASSQDRAGNSYEQYF
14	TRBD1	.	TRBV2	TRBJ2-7	CASTRTGSTYEQYF
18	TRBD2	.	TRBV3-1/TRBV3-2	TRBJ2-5	CASSTRTSGSYPGETQYF
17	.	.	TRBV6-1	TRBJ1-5	CASSDTAGGAWNQPQHF
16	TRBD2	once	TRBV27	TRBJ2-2	CASSSKGGPNTGELFF
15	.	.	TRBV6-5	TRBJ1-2	CASTLQPGGHYGYTF
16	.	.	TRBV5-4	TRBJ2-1	CASSRGLAGSYNEQFF
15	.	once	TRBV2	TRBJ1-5	CASKGIGNSNQPQHF
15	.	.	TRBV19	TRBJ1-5	CASSRTRTDNQPQHF
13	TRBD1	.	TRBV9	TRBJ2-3	CATSTGVRDTQYF
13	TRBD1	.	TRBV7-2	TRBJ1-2	CASRDTGGGGYTF
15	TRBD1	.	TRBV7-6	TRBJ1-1	CASSLTGGYRTEAFF
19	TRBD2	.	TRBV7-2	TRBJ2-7	CASSFPRFPSGRSHYEQYF
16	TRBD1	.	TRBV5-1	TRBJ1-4	CASSPGDRGSNEKLFF
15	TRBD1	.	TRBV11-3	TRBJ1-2	CASSSQGQGSYGYTF
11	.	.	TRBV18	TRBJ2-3	CASSLRDTQYF
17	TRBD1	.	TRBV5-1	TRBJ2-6	CASSTGQVNSGANVLTF
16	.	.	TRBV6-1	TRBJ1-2	CASSVTETATNYGYTF
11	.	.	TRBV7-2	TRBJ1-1	CASSKGGEAFF
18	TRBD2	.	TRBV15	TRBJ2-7	CATSEDVRLAGGSYEQYF
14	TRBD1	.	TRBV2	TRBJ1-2	CASSERGRGHGYTF